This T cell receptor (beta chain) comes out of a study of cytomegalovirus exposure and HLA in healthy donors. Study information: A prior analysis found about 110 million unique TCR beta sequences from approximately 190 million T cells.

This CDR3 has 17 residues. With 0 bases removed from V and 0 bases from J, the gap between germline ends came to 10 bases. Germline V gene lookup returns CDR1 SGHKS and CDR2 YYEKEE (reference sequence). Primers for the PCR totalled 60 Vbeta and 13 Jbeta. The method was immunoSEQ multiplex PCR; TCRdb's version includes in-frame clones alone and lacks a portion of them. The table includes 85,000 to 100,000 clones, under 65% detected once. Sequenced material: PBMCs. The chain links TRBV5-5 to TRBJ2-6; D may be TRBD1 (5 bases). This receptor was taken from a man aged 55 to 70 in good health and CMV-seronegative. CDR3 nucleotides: TGTGCCAGCAGCTTGGACAGGACCTACTCTGGGGCCAACGTCCTGACTTTC. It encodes CASSLDRTYSGANVLTF.